Presented here are 28 T cell receptor beta chains from one specimen sequenced in a study of cytomegalovirus exposure and HLA in healthy donors. The PCR was carried out with 60 Vbeta primers and 13 Jbeta primers. Sequencing used immunoSEQ multiplex PCR; TCRdb keeps in-frame clones, though not all of them. Of 150,000 to 200,000 clones in the sample, around 76% were seen once. The sequenced material came from PBMCs. These receptors originate from a man between 40 and 49 years old in good health and CMV-seropositive.

This chain uses TRBV5-4 with TRBJ1-1; possibly TRBD1 for D (5 bases). The ends were cut back, 2 bases at V and 1 base at J, with 9 bases in the middle. CDR1 is SGHNT and CDR2 is YYREEE in the germline V gene (reference sequence). The CDR3 runs 14 residues. The CDR3 is CASSFLGENTEAFF. The CDR3 nucleotides read TGTGCCAGCAGCTTCCTAGGGGAGAACACTGAAGCTTTCTTT. Full variable domain (remainder filled in from reference TRBV5-4 and TRBJ1-1): ETGVTQSPTHLIKTRGQQVTLRCSSQSGHNTVSWYQQALGQGPQFIFQYYREEENGRGNFPPRFSGLQFPNYSSELNVNALELDDSALYLCASSFLGENTEAFFGQGTRLTVV.

The genes are TRBV6-5 and TRBJ1-1, with TRBD1 identical over 7 bases. The germline V gene has CDR1 MNHEY and CDR2 SVGAGI. Trimming at V came to 4 bases and at J to 6 bases, leaving 8 bases not matched to a gene. The CDR3 spans 14 residues. CDR3: CASSSLTGDPEAFF. The CDR3 bases are TGTGCCAGCAGTTCACTTACAGGGGATCCTGAAGCTTTCTTT.

With respect to this clone: The same CDR3 is also encoded by other DNA sequences in this sample. The chain uses TRBV9 and TRBJ1-3; the D gene is possibly TRBD1 (5 bases). The CDR3 totals 14 residues. Germline V gene lookup returns CDR1 SGDLS and CDR2 YYNGEE. Trimming removed 0 bases from V and 1 base from J, with 5 bases in between. CDR3 sequence reads: CASSVAGSGNTIYF. Here the CDR3 DNA reads TGTGCCAGCAGCGTAGCAGGGTCTGGAAACACCATATATTTT.

This sequence joins TRBV9 and TRBJ2-4; TRBD2 is a possible D gene (5 bases). Germline V gene sequence: CDR1 SGDLS, CDR2 YYNGEE. Between the trimmed V and J ends, which lost 4 bases and 9 bases, there was a span of 20 bases. The CDR3 is made up of 15 amino acids. CDR3 region: CASSPRRALEAIQYF. The CDR3 DNA follows: TGTGCCAGCAGCCCCCGACGGGCTCTGGAGGCCATTCAGTACTTC.

This clone was observed a handful of times. The J gene is TRBJ1-1, the V gene TRBV7-3, with D possibly TRBD1 on 6 matching bases. Trimming took off 4 bases at V and 8 bases at J, with 14 bases between the two ends. Germline V gene sequence: CDR1 SGHTA, CDR2 FQGTGA. CDR3 length: 13 amino acids. The CDR3 nucleotides read TGTGCCAGCAGCTCACTACAGGGTACCGAAGCTTTCTTT. Translated, it gives CASSSLQGTEAFF.

The V and J genes are TRBV6-1 and TRBJ1-5; 11 bases map to TRBD1. CDR3 size: 15 residues. Germline V gives CDR1 MNHNS, CDR2 SASEGT. Trimming at V came to 7 bases and at J to 5 bases, leaving 7 bases not matched to a gene. The CDR3: CASISGTGGDQPQHF. CDR3 in DNA: TGTGCCAGCATCTCCGGGACAGGGGGTGATCAGCCCCAGCATTTT.

The chain couples TRBV11-2 to TRBJ1-4; 7 bases agree with TRBD1. CDR1 is SGHAT and CDR2 is FQNNGV in the germline V gene. The CDR3 extends over 14 amino acids. Trimming at V came to 4 bases and at J to 8 bases, leaving 7 bases not matched to a gene. CDR3 DNA: TGTGCCAGCAGCTCGGTACAGGGGAGAGAAAAACTGTTTTTT. Protein product: CASSSVQGREKLFF. The whole variable domain, remainder taken from reference TRBV11-2 and TRBJ1-4, is EAGVAQSPRYKIIEKRQSVAFWCNPISGHATLYWYQQILGQGPKLLIQFQNNGVVDDSQLPKDRFSAERLKGVDSTLKIQPAKLEDSAVYLCASSSVQGREKLFFGSGTQLSVL.

There are a few counts of this clone. The chain couples TRBV9 to TRBJ1-5, with TRBD1 matching 8 bases. V gave up 2 bases and J gave up 7 bases; unmatched junction bases: 5. This CDR3 spans 14 amino acids. Germline CDR1 and CDR2: SGDLS and YYNGEE. In DNA, the CDR3 is TGTGCCAGCAGCGTCACAGGGGGAGGGCAGCCCCAGCATTTT. Translating gives CASSVTGGGQPQHF.

The gene calls are TRBV19 and TRBJ2-1, with TRBD1 identical over 9 bases. The J segment lost 7 bases and the V segment lost 3 bases, leaving 7 bases of the junction unmatched. CDR3 length equals 15 residues. Germline CDR1 LNHDA, CDR2 SQIVND (reference sequence). The CDR3 loop is CASSIPGQGKNEQFF. CDR3 sequence (DNA): TGTGCCAGTAGTATTCCGGGACAGGGTAAGAATGAGCAGTTCTTC.

The V and J genes are TRBV20-1 and TRBJ2-1; 8 nucleotides align to TRBD2. The CDR3 consists of 11 residues. Germline V gives CDR1 DFQATT, CDR2 SNEGSKA (reference sequence). V shed 7 bases and J 13 bases; nucleotides not matched to a gene: 9. The CDR3 coding sequence is TGCAGTGGTAGGGATAGCGGGGTTCAGTTCTTC. Its translation is CSGRDSGVQFF.

In this sample, this clone turned up once. The chain carries TRBV7-2 and TRBJ1-2; D remains unclear. V lost 1 base, J lost 0 bases, and 9 bases lay in between. This CDR3 contains 15 residues. Germline values: CDR1 SGHTA, CDR2 FQGNSA. CDR3 in DNA: TGTGCCAGCAGCTTAGGGCTTTCAGCTAACTATGGCTACACCTTC. This translates into CASSLGLSANYGYTF.

The chain is built from TRBV5-1 and TRBJ2-5; 7 positions agree with TRBD1. This CDR3 has 14 residues. Germline V gene sequence: CDR1 SGHRS, CDR2 YFSETQ. V trimming: 3 bases; J trimming: 4 bases; junction bases outside the gene matches: 6. DNA of the CDR3: TGCGCCAGCAGCTCCCAGGGGGATCCAGAGACCCAGTACTTC. This encodes CASSSQGDPETQYF.

The CDR3 nucleotides are TGTGCCAGTATCATGGACTCAAGCTCCTATAATTCACCCCTCCACTTT. As protein: CASIMDSSSYNSPLHF. The chain couples TRBV6-6 to TRBJ1-6; D unresolved. In germline, CDR1 is MNHNY, CDR2 SVGAGI (reference sequence). The V and J ends lost 9 bases and 0 bases respectively, with 15 bases between them. This CDR3 is built from 16 residues.

The rearrangement uses TRBV7-9 and TRBJ1-2; TRBD1 matches 9 bases. The V gene end was trimmed by 7 bases and the J gene end by 6 bases; junction bases not matched to a gene: 9. The CDR3 consists of 14 residues. Germline lookup yields CDR1 SEHNR and CDR2 FQNEAQ (reference sequence). CDR3 sequence reads: CASKLQGATHGYTF. In DNA form, the CDR3 reads TGTGCCAGCAAATTACAGGGGGCCACCCATGGCTACACCTTC.

The V and J genes are TRBV2 and TRBJ2-3, with D maybe TRBD1 (5 bases). Germline V lookup: CDR1 SNHLY, CDR2 FYNNEI. This CDR3 comprises 12 residues. CDR3 loop: CSTGLSSDTQYF. The CDR3 nucleotides read TGTTCCACAGGTCTCTCCTCAGATACGCAGTATTTT.

The rearrangement joins TRBV12-5 to TRBJ1-2; D unclear. There are 13 residues in the CDR3. V was clipped by 3 bases and J by 0 bases, with 5 bases between them. Germline V lookup: CDR1 LGHNT, CDR2 FRNRAP. This CDR3 is CASGLQTNYGYTF. DNA of the CDR3: TGTGCTAGTGGTTTACAGACTAACTATGGCTACACCTTC. The entire variable domain, with the rest obtained from reference TRBV12-5 and TRBJ1-2, is as follows: DARVTQTPRHKVTEMGQEVTMRCQPILGHNTVFWYRQTMMQGLELLAYFRNRAPLDDSGMPKDRFSAEMPDATLATLKIQPSEPRDSAVYFCASGLQTNYGYTFGSGTRLTVV.

V usage is TRBV18 and J usage is TRBJ1-2; a weak D match, TRBD1 (5 bases). Germline values: CDR1 KGHSH, CDR2 LQKENI. The CDR3 sequence is 15 residues long. The V and J ends lost 5 bases and 1 base respectively, with 14 bases between them. The CDR3 DNA reads TGTGCCAGCTCAAGTGGGCAGGGCCGTAACTATGGCTACACCTTC. Amino acid sequence: CASSSGQGRNYGYTF. The whole variable domain, filled in from reference TRBV18 and TRBJ1-2, reads NAGVMQNPRHLVRRRGQEARLRCSPMKGHSHVYWYRQLPEEGLKFMVYLQKENIIDESGMPKERFSAEFPKEGPSILRIQQVVRGDSAAYFCASSSGQGRNYGYTFGSGTRLTVV.

CDR3 in amino acids: CASSDPRRRTEAFF. The DNA for the CDR3 is TGCGCCAGCAGCGACCCCAGGCGAAGGACTGAAGCTTTCTTT. The rearrangement links TRBV4-1 to TRBJ1-1, with no clear D. V lost 5 bases, J lost 5 bases, and 15 bases lay in between. CDR3 size: 14 residues. CDR1 MGHRA and CDR2 YSYEKL come from the germline V gene.

This chain uses TRBV19 with TRBJ1-4, with unresolved D. The CDR3 loop spans 15 amino acids. V was trimmed by 5 bases and J by 0 bases, leaving 10 bases between them. In germline, CDR1 is LNHDA, CDR2 SQIVND (reference sequence). CDR3 in amino acids: CASSPQISTNEKLFF. CDR3 coding DNA: TGTGCCAGTAGTCCCCAGATTTCAACTAATGAAAAACTGTTTTTT.

The chain has TRBV13 and TRBJ2-7; perhaps TRBD1 as D (5 bases). The CDR3 runs 14 residues. V lost 5 bases and J 3 bases, leaving 14 bases between the germline ends. CDR1 is PRHDT and CDR2 is FYEKMQ in the germline V gene (reference sequence). The DNA of the CDR3 is TGTGCCAGCAGCCCTAGGGGTACATTCTACGAGCAGTACTTC. Its protein is CASSPRGTFYEQYF.

This chain joins TRBV14 and TRBJ2-1; 8 bases are a match to TRBD2. CDR1 is SGHDN and CDR2 is FVKESK in the germline V gene. There are 15 residues in the CDR3. V lost 4 bases to trimming and J lost 6 bases; unmatched junction nucleotides: 8. As DNA, the CDR3 is TGTGCCAGCAGCCCGTACGGGCGGGGGGTCAATGAGCAGTTCTTC. Residues: CASSPYGRGVNEQFF. Looking up the rest from reference TRBV14 and TRBJ2-1 gives the full variable domain: EAGVTQFPSHSVIEKGQTVTLRCDPISGHDNLYWYRRVMGKEIKFLLHFVKESKQDESGMPNNRFLAERTGGTYSTLKVQPAELEDSGVYFCASSPYGRGVNEQFFGPGTRLTVL.

This clone was seen a handful of times. This chain links TRBV7-2 with TRBJ1-1; 9 bases agree with TRBD1. The germline CDR1 and CDR2 sequences are SGHTA and FQGNSA. The CDR3 has 14 amino acids. Trimming at V came to 4 bases and at J to 7 bases, leaving 7 bases not matched to a gene. CDR3 nucleotide sequence: TGTGCCAGCAGCTCAACAGGGGGCGGCGGTGAAGCTTTCTTT. It codes for CASSSTGGGGEAFF.

Concerning this clone: At one end, the junction sequence differs from germline, possibly due to a read error. This chain links TRBV7-9 with TRBJ1-1, with 7 bases aligning to TRBD1. Germline CDR1 SEHNR, CDR2 FQNEAQ (reference sequence). The CDR3 consists of 15 residues. CDR3 sequence: CSSSLEEGAATEAFF. CDR3 DNA sequence: TGTTCCAGCAGCTTAGAGGAGGGGGCTGCCACTGAAGCTTTCTTT.

The genes are TRBV7-8 and TRBJ1-2; D remains ambiguous. V was pared by 1 base and J by 4 bases, with 16 bases between. Germline CDR1 and CDR2: SGHVS and FQNEAQ. CDR3 length: 16 amino acids. The CDR3 loop is CASSLGLRGQGYGYTF. In nucleotides, the CDR3 is TGTGCCAGCAGCTTAGGGTTGCGGGGTCAAGGCTATGGCTACACCTTC.

J is TRBJ2-7 and V is TRBV2; TRBD1 matches 8 bases. Germline V gene sequence: CDR1 SNHLY, CDR2 FYNNEI. J lost 5 bases, V lost 5 bases, and 8 bases had no gene match. The CDR3 consists of 14 residues. The CDR3 spells CASSHRGRLDEQYF. In nucleotides, the CDR3 is TGTGCCAGCAGTCACAGGGGGAGGTTGGACGAGCAGTACTTC.

J is TRBJ1-1 and V is TRBV5-1; TRBD1 aligns across 7 bases. V gave up 4 bases and J gave up 5 bases; unmatched junction bases: 8. The CDR3 loop spans 14 amino acids. Germline CDR1 and CDR2: SGHRS and YFSETQ. The CDR3 nucleotides are TGCGCCAGCAGCGTAGGGGGCGGCGGAACTGAAGCTTTCTTT. Encoded protein: CASSVGGGGTEAFF.

This sequence joins TRBV7-9 and TRBJ2-5; 13 nucleotides align to TRBD2. The DNA end is more similar to TRBJ2-7, so the J call may be wrong. The CDR3 totals 18 residues. CDR1 and CDR2 from the germline V gene are SEHNR and FQNEAQ (reference sequence). CDR3 residues: CASSLTRRTSGSSYEQYF. In DNA form, the CDR3 reads TGTGCCAGCAGCTTAACCCGTAGGACTAGCGGGAGCTCCTACGAGCAGTACTTC.

The CDR3 reads CASSQEGWGEQYF. In DNA, the CDR3 is TGCGCCAGCAGCCAAGAGGGGTGGGGCGAGCAGTACTTC. The chain uses TRBV4-3 and TRBJ2-5; D is ambiguous. Matching the DNA end better, TRBJ2-7 makes the J call doubtful. CDR1 LGHNA and CDR2 YSLEER come from the germline V gene. The CDR3 is 13 amino acids.